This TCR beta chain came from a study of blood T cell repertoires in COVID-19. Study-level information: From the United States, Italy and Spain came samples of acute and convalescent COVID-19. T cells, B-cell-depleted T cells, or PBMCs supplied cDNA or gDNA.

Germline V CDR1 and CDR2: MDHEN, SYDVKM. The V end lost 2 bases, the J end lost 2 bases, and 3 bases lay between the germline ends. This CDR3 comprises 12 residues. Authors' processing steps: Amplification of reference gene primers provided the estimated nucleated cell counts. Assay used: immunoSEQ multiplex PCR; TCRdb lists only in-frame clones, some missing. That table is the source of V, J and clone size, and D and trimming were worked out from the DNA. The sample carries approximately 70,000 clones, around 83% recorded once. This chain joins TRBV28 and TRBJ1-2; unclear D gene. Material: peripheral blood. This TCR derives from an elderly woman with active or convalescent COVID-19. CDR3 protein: CASSLQNYGYTF. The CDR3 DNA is TGTGCCAGCAGTTTACAGAACTATGGCTACACCTTC.